This T cell receptor (beta chain) emerged from a study of blood T cell repertoires in COVID-19. The wider study: Acute and convalescent COVID-19 samples came from the United States, Italy and Spain. Nucleic acid was either cDNA or gDNA, and it came from T cells, B-cell-depleted T cells, or PBMCs.

The CDR3 covers 17 residues. V was cut by 5 bases and J by 8 bases, with 24 bases left in between. Germline lookup yields CDR1 SGHAT and CDR2 FQNNGV. Ages ranged from roughly 18 to 95 years, with residence in some 25 US areas. Two consecutive negative NP/OP PCR tests, clearance, or resolved symptoms defined Cohort 3 recovery. Clones were read by immunoSEQ multiplex PCR, and TCRdb kept only the in-frame ones, dropping some. This sample has roughly 360,000 clones; roughly four fifths occur once, and the top ten carry 5.1%. This sequence joins TRBV11-2 and TRBJ1-4, with a tentative D call TRBD1 (6 bases). The sample comprised PBMCs or T cells enriched from blood (not recorded which). The receptor's source is a woman aged 45-60 years who had recovered from COVID-19. The CDR3 sequence is CASSPQEGGPIWEKLFF. CDR3 in DNA: TGTGCCAGCAGCCCCCAGGAAGGGGGTCCGATCTGGGAAAAACTGTTTTTT.